The clone carrying this T cell receptor beta chain was counted between two and nine times. A Seattle source enrolled patients during active infection and followed them longitudinally. Deletions cut 2 bases from V and 7 bases from J, with 15 bases between. The CDR3 runs to 16 residues. In germline, CDR1 is MNHNS, CDR2 SASEGT. This specimen belongs to a study of blood T cell repertoires in COVID-19. Study-wide context: PBMCs, B-cell-depleted T cells, or T cells provided the cDNA or gDNA that made up the material.

TCRdb keeps only in-frame clones here, not all; method: immunoSEQ multiplex PCR. The table lists fewer than 60,000 clones, around nine tenths of them singletons. The J gene is TRBJ1-6, the V gene TRBV6-1, with D perhaps TRBD1 (5 bases). The sample was peripheral blood. This TCR derives from a woman aged 60-70 years with COVID-19, enrolled during active disease. This CDR3 is CASSESTVRSNSPLHF. The CDR3 DNA reads TGTGCCAGCAGTGAATCGACAGTTAGAAGCAATTCACCCCTCCACTTT.